This T cell receptor (beta chain) is from a study of blood T cells in healthy people across ages. Together with a sample-barcoded 5' primer, a J-beta primer mix was included in a second PCR lasting 7 to 11 cycles. TCRdb reanalysed the 5' RACE reads using MiXCR and keeps one entry per CDR3 protein. Altogether more than 1,000,000 distinct CDR3 sequences are present, under 30% being singletons, with the ten largest covering about 0.72%. On this clonotype: Antigen: not known.

Germline assignment: CDR1 MDHEN and CDR2 SYDVKM. Between the trimmed V and J ends, which lost 2 bases and 3 bases, there was a span of 9 bases. This CDR3 is 14 amino acids long. Study results and caveats: Diversity estimates from one million T cells were considered underestimates.

These records were also assigned to another study, of T cells of mothers and their children.

The sequencing input was blood. V is TRBV28 and J is TRBJ2-3; TRBD2 might be the D (5 bases). This receptor was taken from a girl between 2 and 10 years old in good health. The CDR3 is CASSLIPGTDTQYF. DNA of the CDR3: TGTGCCAGCAGTTTAATCCCGGGGACAGATACGCAGTATTTT.